This T cell receptor beta chain was observed in a study of blood T cell repertoires in COVID-19 (dated by TCRdb to between 2020 and 2021). About the full investigation: The collaborator samples originated in the United States, Italy and Spain and spanned the acute and convalescent phases of COVID-19. The material from the prospective study consisted of cDNA or gDNA derived from T cells, B-cell-depleted T cells, or PBMCs. The dataset comprised deeply sampled blood TCRbeta repertoires from subjects exposed to, actively infected with, or recovered from COVID-19. A freely available public database, intended as a resource for researchers studying the immune response to SARS-CoV-2, is where the repertoires were released. The samples were drawn from the first 160 participants of the ongoing ImmuneRACE study and from 950 to 1,500 subjects provided by 6 global collaborators. Nearly every sample came with metadata listing a de-identified subject ID, COVID-19 status, age in years and sex. Where available, HLA class I and class II types were obtained from metadata supplied by the sample provider rather than from assay-based typing. The investigation overall reported the following: How much clinical and demographic metadata was included differed by source and by participant, and the metadata was provided uncurated.

In Seattle, one collaborating source enrolled patients while the infection was active and tracked those patients longitudinally over the course of disease. The collaborating institutions used their own protocols to collect whole blood in K2EDTA tubes. Collaborator samples were shipped for TCRbeta analysis as frozen whole blood, isolated PBMCs, or DNA extracted from either sample type. Comments on this clone: The antigen this receptor binds is unknown. No base quality values were provided; no much bigger clone lies one nucleotide off.

The immunoSEQ Assay, a bias-controlled multiplex PCR, was used to amplify TCRbeta CDR3 regions from genomic DNA. In the source study's methods: Nucleated cell counts per sample were estimated from amplification of reference gene primers within the assay. To quantify the absolute abundance of each unique TCRbeta CDR3 rearrangement, sequence reads were collapsed and filtered. For each sample, productive Simpson clonality was calculated by taking the square root of Simpson's diversity index across productive rearrangements. Here the immuneACCESS table is served through TCRdb, limited to in-frame sequences with V and J called. Missing clones are a known gap in these copies; in checked studies unresolved V genes cover under half, and the rest lacks a known reason. V and J calls and clone size follow that table, whereas D and trimming were derived from the DNA. The sample yields about 210,000 clones; 82% were counted once. About 8% of the sample belongs to the ten largest clones.

The source of this sequence is a woman in her sixties with COVID-19, enrolled during active disease. Source material: peripheral blood.

The DNA is as follows: TGTGCCAGCAGCGCCCAGATGACAGCTAACACTGAAGCTTTCTTT. Its product reads: CASSAQMTANTEAFF. The chain was built from TRBV9 and TRBJ1-1; perhaps TRBD1 is the D gene, with 5 bases matching. V sheds 3 bases and J sheds 2 bases, leaving 14 bases between their ends. The CDR3 spans 15 residues, from the cysteine through the phenylalanine. Only the CDR3 DNA stays, 45 bases, in frame from base 1. The germline V gene encodes CDR1 SGDLS and CDR2 YYNGEE.